The present entry profiles one T cell receptor (beta chain) with its context. This entry belongs to a study of OX40 agonist ivuxolimab in advanced cancers. Using immunoSEQ multiplex PCR, the repertoire was profiled, and TCRdb retains in-frame clones only, with some absent. The data hold more than 20,000 clones, with roughly nine tenths observed a single time. This clonotype was sampled from an adult with an advanced solid tumor such as melanoma, head and neck, liver or kidney cancer. Sequenced here: CD4+ or CD8+ T cells sorted from blood, sampled in a trial of the OX40 agonist ivuxolimab.

The CDR3 DNA sequence: TGCGCCAGCAGTCGAAGTTCACGGGCCCTCCTTTACTCTGGAAACACCATATATTTT. Amino acids: CASSRSSRALLYSGNTIYF. The chain links TRBV4-1 to TRBJ1-3; no definite D call. V was shortened by 6 bases and J by 0 bases, with 24 bases between the two germline ends. This CDR3 has 19 amino acids. Germline CDR1 and CDR2: MGHRA and YSYEKL.